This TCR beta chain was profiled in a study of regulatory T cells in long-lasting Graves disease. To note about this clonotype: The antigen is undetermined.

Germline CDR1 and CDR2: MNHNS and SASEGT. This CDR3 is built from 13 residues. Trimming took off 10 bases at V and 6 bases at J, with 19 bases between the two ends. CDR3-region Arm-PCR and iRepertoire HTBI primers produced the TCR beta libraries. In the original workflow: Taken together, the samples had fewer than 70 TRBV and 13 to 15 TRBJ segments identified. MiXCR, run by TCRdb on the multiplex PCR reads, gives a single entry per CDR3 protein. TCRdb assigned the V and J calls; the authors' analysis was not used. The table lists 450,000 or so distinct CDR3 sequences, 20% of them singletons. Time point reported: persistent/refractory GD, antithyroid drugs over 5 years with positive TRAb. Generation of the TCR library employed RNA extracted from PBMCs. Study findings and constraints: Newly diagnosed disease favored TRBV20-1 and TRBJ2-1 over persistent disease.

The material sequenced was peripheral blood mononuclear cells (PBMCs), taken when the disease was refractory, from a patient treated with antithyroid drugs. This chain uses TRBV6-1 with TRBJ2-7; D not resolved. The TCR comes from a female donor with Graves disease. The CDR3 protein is CATSQEFWSEQYF. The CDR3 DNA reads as TGTGCCACGTCCCAGGAGTTTTGGAGCGAGCAGTACTTC.